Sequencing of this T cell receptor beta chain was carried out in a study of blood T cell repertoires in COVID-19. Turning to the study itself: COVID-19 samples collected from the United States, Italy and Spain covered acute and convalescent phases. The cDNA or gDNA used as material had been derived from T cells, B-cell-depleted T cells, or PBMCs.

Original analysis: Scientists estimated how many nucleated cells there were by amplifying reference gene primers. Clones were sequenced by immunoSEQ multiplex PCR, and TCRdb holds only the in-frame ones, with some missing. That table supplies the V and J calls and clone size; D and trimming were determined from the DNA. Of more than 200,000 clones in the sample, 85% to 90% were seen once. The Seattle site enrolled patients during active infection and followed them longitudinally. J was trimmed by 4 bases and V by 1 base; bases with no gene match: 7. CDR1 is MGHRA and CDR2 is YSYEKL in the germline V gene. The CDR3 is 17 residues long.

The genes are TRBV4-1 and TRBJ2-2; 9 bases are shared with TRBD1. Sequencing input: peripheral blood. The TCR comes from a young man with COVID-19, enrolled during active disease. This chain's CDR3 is CASSQVYTGGFTGELFF. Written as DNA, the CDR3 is TGCGCCAGCAGCCAAGTTTATACAGGGGGCTTCACCGGGGAGCTGTTTTTT.